The sequence of this TCR beta chain was determined in a study of tumor-infiltrating lymphocytes in primary liver carcinoma. Study context: Surgical resection was used to treat these primary liver carcinoma patients. Study-level points and caveats: Among the pair types, tumor region pairs showed more overlap than tumor-adjacent and tumor-blood pairs.

This clonotype was seen repeatedly, ten times or more. What it recognizes is unknown. With 2 bases removed from V and 11 bases from J, the gap between germline ends came to 15 bases. The CDR3 has 14 amino acids. From germline, CDR1 is MNHEY and CDR2 SVGAGI. They got blood RNA out of unsorted whole blood and also pulled out germline DNA. Researchers reported drawing about 3.9 milliliters of peripheral blood before surgery. The investigators made TCR beta cDNA from 400 to 500 ng total RNA, using a constant-region primer. Construction of TCR beta libraries relied on three successive nested multiplex PCR rounds employing slightly modified ARM-PCR. TRBV1-TRBV30 forward primers paired with a C-beta reverse primer were used in the first two PCR rounds, which ran roughly 9 cycles each. TCRdb itself ran the multiplex PCR reads through MiXCR, one entry per CDR3 protein. The profile covers around 330,000 distinct CDR3 sequences, with 55% to 65% appearing a single time and 9% taken by the ten largest.

This sequence was found in a man aged 35 to 55 with primary liver carcinoma and hepatitis B virus infection. What was sequenced was peripheral blood. The chain links TRBV6-5 to TRBJ2-2; D is perhaps TRBD2 (7 bases). The CDR3 region has the DNA TGTGCCAGCAGTTACGGGGGGGCGGTTGGCGAGCTGTTTTTT. It yields the protein CASSYGGAVGELFF.